The T cell receptor (beta chain) under discussion was sequenced for a study of cytomegalovirus exposure and HLA in healthy donors. Study-level results: Cytomegalovirus association was listed for around 170 TCR beta chains.

The V gene lost 6 bases and the J gene lost 2 bases, with 9 bases spanning the gap. CDR3 size: 13 residues. From germline, CDR1 is MNHEY and CDR2 SVGAGI. Worth noting for this clone: Its antigen is as yet unknown.

Researchers ran the PCR with 60 Vbeta and 13 Jbeta primers. Clones were read by immunoSEQ multiplex PCR, and TCRdb kept only the in-frame ones, dropping some. The data contain more than 85,000 clones, around 74% of them singletons. The receptor's source is a man aged 25 to 45 in good health and CMV-seropositive. The sequenced sample consisted of PBMCs. The V call is TRBV6-5, the J call TRBJ2-3, with D possibly TRBD2 on 5 matching bases. CDR3 DNA: TGTGCCAGCAGACTGACTAACACAGATACGCAGTATTTT. It translates to CASRLTNTDTQYF.